These 16 T cell receptor beta chains came from one sample sequenced in a study of vaccination and CD4 T cells after COVID-19. Time point of the sample: late sampling 161 to 241 days after vaccination in three convalescent patients. Treatment indicated: approximately 11-day PBMC culture with coronavirus spike peptide pools or control peptides (ViraFEST assay). For these receptors, no antigen is known. The study sequenced cultured CD4+ T cell DNA using the Oncomine TCR Beta short-read assay. TCRdb recomputed calls from the PCR reads with MiXCR, one row per CDR3 protein. There are tens of thousands of distinct CDR3 sequences in the sample; about 40% occur only once, and more than 8.5% lies in the top ten. The material sequenced was CD4+ T cells from blood, cultured in vitro, taken about 7 months after SARS-CoV-2 vaccination. All receptors come from a human donor who had recovered from COVID-19.

The chain employs TRBV7-8 and TRBJ2-7, with D possibly matching TRBD1 (6 bases). The V gene lost 5 bases and the J gene lost 2 bases, with 16 bases spanning the gap. Germline V gene lookup returns CDR1 SGHVS and CDR2 FQNEAQ. This CDR3 region has 15 residues. Written as DNA, the CDR3 is TGTGCCAGCAGCCCTGCCGGGACATTGACCTACGAGCAGTACTTC. Translated: CASSPAGTLTYEQYF.

This clonotype was seen a handful of times. V gene TRBV20-1 combines with J gene TRBJ2-1; tentatively, D is TRBD2 (6 bases). Germline V gene data show CDR1 as DFQATT and CDR2 as SNEGSKA (reference sequence). V was cut by 4 bases and J by 1 base, with 17 bases left in between. This CDR3 is 16 amino acids long. CDR3 nucleotides: TGCAGTGCTAAGATCCTTAGCGGTTTATCCTACAATGAGCAGTTCTTC. Residues: CSAKILSGLSYNEQFF.

This clonotype was recorded a few times. The chain couples TRBV7-9 to TRBJ1-6; 9 nucleotides match TRBD1. V lost 5 bases, J lost 9 bases, and 8 bases stayed unmatched. Germline lookup yields CDR1 SEHNR and CDR2 FQNEAQ (reference sequence). The CDR3 is 15 amino acids. The DNA for the CDR3 is TGTGCCAGCAGCCCAAGTCGGACAGGGGTTTCACCCCTCCACTTT. It codes for CASSPSRTGVSPLHF.

This clonotype was counted between two and nine times. The rearrangement uses TRBV7-6 and TRBJ2-1; D is uncertain. CDR3 length equals 15 residues. Germline loops: CDR1 SGHVS, CDR2 FNYEAQ. Trimming took off 0 bases at V and 0 bases at J, with 6 bases between the two ends. CDR3 DNA sequence: TGTGCCAGCAGCTTAGCCCGAAGCTCCTACAATGAGCAGTTCTTC. As protein: CASSLARSSYNEQFF.

This chain connects TRBV20-1 to TRBJ2-7; unclear D gene. Germline CDR1 reads DFQATT; CDR2 reads SNEGSKA (reference sequence). The CDR3 runs to 11 residues. V was trimmed by 3 bases and J by 7 bases, leaving 10 bases between them. CDR3 bases: TGCAGTGCTAGCGCATCCAGAGAGCAGTACTTC. The encoded protein is CSASASREQYF.

This clonotype turned up a few times. The CDR3: CASSDDRDQQYF. CDR3 DNA sequence: TGTGCCAGCAGCGATGACCGGGATCAGCAGTACTTC. The rearrangement links TRBV7-6 to TRBJ2-7; D might be TRBD2 (5 bases). The germline gives CDR1 SGHVS, CDR2 FNYEAQ. Trimming took 5 bases from V and 8 from J, leaving 13 bases between them. The CDR3 contains 12 residues.

Worth noting for this clonotype: A junction end diverges from the germline sequence, so it may reflect a read error. This chain connects TRBV20-1 to TRBJ1-1; the D gene is possibly TRBD1 (5 bases). Germline loops: CDR1 DFQATT, CDR2 SNEGSKA (reference sequence). The CDR3 has 12 residues. The CDR3 reads CRARDRQLEAFF. The CDR3 region has the DNA TGCCGTGCTAGAGACCGACAGCTTGAAGCTTTCTTT.

This rearrangement joins TRBV2 to TRBJ1-5; no clear D. CDR1 is SNHLY, CDR2 FYNNEI, per germline. This CDR3 region has 13 residues. Trimming took off 7 bases at V and 0 bases at J, with 7 bases between the two ends. This CDR3 is CASNQYSNQPQHF. The CDR3 DNA reads TGTGCCAGCAACCAGTATAGCAATCAGCCCCAGCATTTT. The full variable domain, completed using reference TRBV2 and TRBJ1-5, is EPEVTQTPSHQVTQMGQEVILRCVPISNHLYFYWYRQILGQKVEFLVSFYNNEISEKSEIFDDQFSVERPDGSNFTLKIRSTKLEDSAMYFCASNQYSNQPQHFGDGTRLSIL.

The CDR3 sequence is CASSHMGGAMGQPQHF. The CDR3 nucleotides are TGCGCCAGCAGCCATATGGGGGGAGCCATGGGTCAGCCCCAGCATTTT. The genes are TRBV4-1 and TRBJ1-5; a possible D gene is TRBD1 (5 bases). Trimming left V 3 bases short and J 6 bases short, with 18 bases between. From germline, CDR1 is MGHRA and CDR2 YSYEKL. This CDR3 is 16 amino acids long.

A few counts support this clonotype. The chain employs TRBV15 and TRBJ1-5, with D possibly being TRBD1 (5 bases). CDR3 length equals 15 residues. The V gene's germline CDR1 is LNHNV and CDR2 YYDKDF (reference sequence). V lost 1 base, J lost 3 bases, and 10 bases lay in between. CDR3 region: CATSRGDLLNQPQHF. Here the CDR3 DNA reads TGTGCCACCAGCAGAGGGGACTTACTCAATCAGCCCCAGCATTTT.

The V gene is TRBV29-1, the J gene TRBJ1-2; no firm D call. CDR1 and CDR2 (germline): SQVTM, ANQGSEA. Trimming took 5 bases from V and 4 from J, leaving 20 bases between them. CDR3 length: 15 residues. This CDR3 reads CSVTDRAKGGYGYTF. CDR3 in DNA: TGCAGCGTTACCGACCGGGCGAAAGGAGGCTATGGCTACACCTTC.

This clonotype was seen only a few times. The chain couples TRBV20-1 to TRBJ1-6; D uncertain. Germline loops: CDR1 DFQATT, CDR2 SNEGSKA (reference sequence). The length of the CDR3 is 15 residues. Trimming took 5 bases from V and 2 from J, leaving 13 bases between them. The CDR3 reads CSAGPGNPYNSPLHF. Written as DNA, the CDR3 is TGCAGTGCTGGTCCGGGTAACCCCTATAATTCACCCCTCCACTTT.

In DNA form, the CDR3 reads TGTGCCAGCACTCAAGGGCGAGGATCGCGAACTGAGACCCAGTACTTC. Translation gives CASTQGRGSRTETQYF. This chain connects TRBV2 to TRBJ2-5; D not certain. Trimming took 7 bases from V and 5 from J, leaving 23 bases between them. Germline V lookup: CDR1 SNHLY, CDR2 FYNNEI. This CDR3 comprises 16 residues.

The rearrangement uses TRBV7-2 and TRBJ2-2, with D unclear. With 6 bases removed from V and 1 base from J, the gap between germline ends came to 18 bases. The CDR3 totals 17 residues. CDR1 and CDR2 (germline): SGHTA, FQGNSA. The CDR3 loop is CASSPKAQPRNTGELFF. CDR3 DNA: TGTGCCAGCAGTCCCAAAGCACAGCCCAGGAACACCGGGGAGCTGTTTTTT.

This clonotype showed up just a few times. The gene calls are TRBV10-3 and TRBJ2-5; 9 bases fit TRBD2. CDR1 is ENHRY and CDR2 is SYGVKD in the germline V gene. CDR3 length: 14 amino acids. Trimming cost V 6 bases and J 1 base; bases outside gene matches: 3. The CDR3 loop is CAIRSSGSQETQYF. CDR3 bases: TGTGCCATCAGGAGTAGCGGGAGCCAAGAGACCCAGTACTTC.

In this sample, this clonotype turned up once. The J gene is TRBJ2-2, the V gene TRBV10-2; D gene uncertain. Germline V gene sequence: CDR1 WSHSY, CDR2 SAAADI. V gave up 6 bases and J gave up 2 bases, with 10 bases separating them. This CDR3 has 14 residues. The CDR3 sequence: CASRLSRNTGELFF. The CDR3 DNA sequence: TGCGCCAGCAGGCTATCTAGAAACACCGGGGAGCTGTTTTTT.